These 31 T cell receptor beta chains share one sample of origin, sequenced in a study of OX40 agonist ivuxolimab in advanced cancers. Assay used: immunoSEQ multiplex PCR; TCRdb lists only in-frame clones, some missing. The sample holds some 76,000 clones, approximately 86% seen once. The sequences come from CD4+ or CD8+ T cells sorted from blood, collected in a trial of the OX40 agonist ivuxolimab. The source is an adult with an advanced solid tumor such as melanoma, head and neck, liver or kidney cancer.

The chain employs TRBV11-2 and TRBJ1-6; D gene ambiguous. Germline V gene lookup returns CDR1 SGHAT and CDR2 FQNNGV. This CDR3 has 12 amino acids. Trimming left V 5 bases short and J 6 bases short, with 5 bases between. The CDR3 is CASSHSNSPLHF. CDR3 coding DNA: TGTGCCAGCAGCCACAGTAATTCACCCCTCCACTTT.

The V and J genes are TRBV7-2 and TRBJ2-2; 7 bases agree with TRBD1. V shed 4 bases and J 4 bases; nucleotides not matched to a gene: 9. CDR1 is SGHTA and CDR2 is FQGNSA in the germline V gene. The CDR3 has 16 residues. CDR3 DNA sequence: TGTGCCAGCAGCTCCAGGGGGAATTCGGGCACCGGGGAGCTGTTTTTT. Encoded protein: CASSSRGNSGTGELFF.

For the CDR3, the DNA is TGTGCGAGCTGTTGGGGGATGGGCAATCAGCCCCAGCATTTT. It codes for CASCWGMGNQPQHF. J is TRBJ1-5 and V is TRBV6-6; D may be TRBD1 (5 bases). The CDR3 loop spans 14 amino acids. Germline V gives CDR1 MNHNY, CDR2 SVGAGI (reference sequence).

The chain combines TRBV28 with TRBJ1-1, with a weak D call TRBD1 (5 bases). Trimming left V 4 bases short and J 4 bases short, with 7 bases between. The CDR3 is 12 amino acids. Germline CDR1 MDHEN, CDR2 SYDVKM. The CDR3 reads CASSSGTTEAFF. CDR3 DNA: TGTGCCAGCAGTTCGGGGACCACTGAAGCTTTCTTT.

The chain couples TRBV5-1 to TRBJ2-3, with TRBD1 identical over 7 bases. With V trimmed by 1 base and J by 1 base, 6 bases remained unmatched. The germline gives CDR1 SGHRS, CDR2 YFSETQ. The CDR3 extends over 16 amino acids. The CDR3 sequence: CASSLLATGRTDTQYF. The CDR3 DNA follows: TGCGCCAGCAGCTTGTTAGCGACAGGGCGCACAGATACGCAGTATTTT.

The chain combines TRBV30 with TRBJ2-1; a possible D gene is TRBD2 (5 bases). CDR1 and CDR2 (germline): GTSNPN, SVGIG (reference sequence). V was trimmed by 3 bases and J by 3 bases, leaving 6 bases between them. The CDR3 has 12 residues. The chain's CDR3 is CAWRDFYNEQFF. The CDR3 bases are TGTGCCTGGAGGGACTTCTACAATGAGCAGTTCTTC.

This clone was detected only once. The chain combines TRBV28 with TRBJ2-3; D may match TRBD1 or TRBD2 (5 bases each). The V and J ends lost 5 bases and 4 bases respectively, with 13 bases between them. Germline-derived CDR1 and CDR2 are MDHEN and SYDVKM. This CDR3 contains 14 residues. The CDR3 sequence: CASSRPGQADTQYF. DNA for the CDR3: TGTGCCAGCAGTCGTCCGGGGCAGGCAGATACGCAGTATTTT.

CDR3 nucleotides: TGCGCCAGCAGCCCCGAGGGAGGGGGGACATACACTGAAGCTTTCTTT. This encodes CASSPEGGGTYTEAFF. The chain couples TRBV5-1 to TRBJ1-1; the D gene is possibly TRBD1 (6 bases). In germline, CDR1 is SGHRS, CDR2 YFSETQ. Trimming left V 4 bases short and J 3 bases short, with 19 bases between. The length of the CDR3 is 16 residues.

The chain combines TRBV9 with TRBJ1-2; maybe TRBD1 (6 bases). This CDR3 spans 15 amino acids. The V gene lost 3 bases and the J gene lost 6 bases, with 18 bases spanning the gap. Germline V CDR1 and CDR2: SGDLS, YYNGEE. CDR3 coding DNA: TGTGCCAGCAGCGCGACCGGACAGAAGGGAAATGGCTACACCTTC. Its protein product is CASSATGQKGNGYTF.

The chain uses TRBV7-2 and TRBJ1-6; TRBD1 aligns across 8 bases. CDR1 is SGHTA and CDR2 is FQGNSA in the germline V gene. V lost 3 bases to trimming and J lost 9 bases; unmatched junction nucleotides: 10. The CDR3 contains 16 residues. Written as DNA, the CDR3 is TGTGCCAGCAGCTTTCGGACAGGGATGCTAGGTTCACCCCTCCACTTT. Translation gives CASSFRTGMLGSPLHF.

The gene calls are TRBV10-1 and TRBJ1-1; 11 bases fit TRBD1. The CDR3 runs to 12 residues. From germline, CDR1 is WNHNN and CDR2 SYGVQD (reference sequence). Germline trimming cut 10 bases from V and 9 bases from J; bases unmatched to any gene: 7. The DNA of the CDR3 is TGCGCCACCGCCGGGACAGGGGGAAAAGCTTTCTTT. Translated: CATAGTGGKAFF.

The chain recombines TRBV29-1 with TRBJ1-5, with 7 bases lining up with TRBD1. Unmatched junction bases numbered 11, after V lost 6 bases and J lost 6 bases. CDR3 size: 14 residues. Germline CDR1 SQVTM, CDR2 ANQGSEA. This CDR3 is CSVLQGGRGQPQHF. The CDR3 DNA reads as TGCAGCGTGCTTCAGGGGGGTCGAGGTCAGCCCCAGCATTTT.

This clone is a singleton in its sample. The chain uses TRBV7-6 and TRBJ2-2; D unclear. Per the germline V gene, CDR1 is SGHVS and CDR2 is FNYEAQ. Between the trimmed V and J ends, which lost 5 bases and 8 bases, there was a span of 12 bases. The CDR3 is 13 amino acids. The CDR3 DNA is TGTGCCAGCAGCCCCCCGCGCGGTGGGGAGCTGTTTTTT. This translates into CASSPPRGGELFF.

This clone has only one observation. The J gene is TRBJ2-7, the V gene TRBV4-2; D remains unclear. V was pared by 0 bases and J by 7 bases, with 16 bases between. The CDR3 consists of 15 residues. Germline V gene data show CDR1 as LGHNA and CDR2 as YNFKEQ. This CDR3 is CASSQDQRPFLEQYF. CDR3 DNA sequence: TGTGCCAGCAGCCAAGACCAGAGACCATTTTTGGAGCAGTACTTC.

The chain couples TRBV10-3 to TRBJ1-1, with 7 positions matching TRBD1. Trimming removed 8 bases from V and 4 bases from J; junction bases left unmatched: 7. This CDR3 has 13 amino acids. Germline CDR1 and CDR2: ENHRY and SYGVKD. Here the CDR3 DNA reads TGTGCCATCGTTAGGGCAGGGGGCACTGAAGCTTTCTTT. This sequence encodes CAIVRAGGTEAFF.

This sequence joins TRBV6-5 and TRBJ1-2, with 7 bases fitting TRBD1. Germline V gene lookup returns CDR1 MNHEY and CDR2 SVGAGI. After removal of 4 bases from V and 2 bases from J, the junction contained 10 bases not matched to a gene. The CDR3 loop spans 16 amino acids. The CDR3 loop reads CASSSTPGGTNYGYTF. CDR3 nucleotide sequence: TGTGCCAGCAGTTCTACCCCAGGGGGGACCAACTATGGCTACACCTTC.

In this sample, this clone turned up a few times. The CDR3 loop reads CASSQMGQRSSYEQYF. CDR3 DNA: TGTGCCAGCAGCCAAATGGGGCAGCGGAGCTCCTACGAGCAGTACTTC. This chain joins TRBV4-2 and TRBJ2-7; D may match TRBD1 or TRBD2 (5 bases each). V was cut by 2 bases and J by 0 bases, with 14 bases left in between. CDR3 length: 16 residues. Germline CDR1 LGHNA, CDR2 YNFKEQ.

CDR3 sequence: CASSLAWAANTGELFF. Here the CDR3 DNA reads TGTGCCAGCAGCTTAGCGTGGGCGGCGAACACCGGGGAGCTGTTTTTT. The chain is built from TRBV7-2 and TRBJ2-2; unclear D gene. Germline CDR1 and CDR2: SGHTA and FQGNSA. Trimming took off 0 bases at V and 0 bases at J, with 8 bases between the two ends. The CDR3 is 16 residues long. Together with reference TRBV7-2 and TRBJ2-2, the CDR3 gives the full variable domain: GAGVSQSPSNKVTEKGKDVELRCDPISGHTALYWYRQSLGQGLEFLIYFQGNSAPDKSGLPSDRFSAERTGGSVSTLTIQRTQQEDSAVYLCASSLAWAANTGELFFGEGSRLTVL.

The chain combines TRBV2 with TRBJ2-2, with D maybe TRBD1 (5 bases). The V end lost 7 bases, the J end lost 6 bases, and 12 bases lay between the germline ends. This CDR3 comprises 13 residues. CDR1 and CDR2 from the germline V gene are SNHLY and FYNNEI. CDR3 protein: CASTRGRAGELFF. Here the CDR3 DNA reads TGTGCCAGCACTAGGGGCCGCGCCGGGGAGCTGTTTTTT.

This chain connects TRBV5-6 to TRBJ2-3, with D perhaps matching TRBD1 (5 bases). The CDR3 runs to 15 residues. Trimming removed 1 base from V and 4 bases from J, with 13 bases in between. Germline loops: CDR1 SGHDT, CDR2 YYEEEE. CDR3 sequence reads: CASSLWARVSDTQYF. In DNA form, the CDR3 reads TGTGCCAGCAGCTTGTGGGCCAGGGTGTCAGATACGCAGTATTTT.

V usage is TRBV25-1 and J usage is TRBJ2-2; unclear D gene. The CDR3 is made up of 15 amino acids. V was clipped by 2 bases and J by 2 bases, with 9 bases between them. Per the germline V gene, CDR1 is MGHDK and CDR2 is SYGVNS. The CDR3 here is CASSETVANTGELFF. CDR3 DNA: TGTGCCAGCAGTGAAACAGTGGCTAACACCGGGGAGCTGTTTTTT.

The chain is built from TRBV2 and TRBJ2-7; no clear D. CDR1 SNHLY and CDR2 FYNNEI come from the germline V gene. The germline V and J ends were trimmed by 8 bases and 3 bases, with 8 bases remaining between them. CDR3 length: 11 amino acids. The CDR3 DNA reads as TGTGCCAGCTTACTCGTCTACGAGCAGTACTTC. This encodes CASLLVYEQYF.

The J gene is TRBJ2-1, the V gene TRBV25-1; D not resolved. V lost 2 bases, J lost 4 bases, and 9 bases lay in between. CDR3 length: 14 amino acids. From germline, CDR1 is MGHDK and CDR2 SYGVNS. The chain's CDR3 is CASSESQSYNEQFF. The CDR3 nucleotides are TGTGCCAGCAGTGAAAGTCAGTCATACAATGAGCAGTTCTTC.

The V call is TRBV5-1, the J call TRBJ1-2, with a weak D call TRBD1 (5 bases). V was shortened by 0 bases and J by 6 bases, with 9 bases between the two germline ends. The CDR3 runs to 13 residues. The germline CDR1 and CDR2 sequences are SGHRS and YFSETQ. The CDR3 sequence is CASSLDGGDGYTF. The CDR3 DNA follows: TGCGCCAGCAGCTTGGATGGGGGGGATGGCTACACCTTC.

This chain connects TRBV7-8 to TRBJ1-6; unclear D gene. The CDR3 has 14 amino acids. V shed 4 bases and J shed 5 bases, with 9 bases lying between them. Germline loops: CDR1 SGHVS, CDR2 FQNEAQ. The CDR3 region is CASSYGPHNSPLHF. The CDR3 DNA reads TGTGCCAGCAGCTACGGGCCCCATAATTCACCCCTCCACTTT. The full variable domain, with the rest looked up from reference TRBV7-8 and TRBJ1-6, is GAGVSQSPRYKVAKRGQDVALRCDPISGHVSLFWYQQALGQGPEFLTYFQNEAQLDKSGLPSDRFFAERPEGSVSTLKIQRTQQEDSAVYLCASSYGPHNSPLHFGNGTRLTVT.

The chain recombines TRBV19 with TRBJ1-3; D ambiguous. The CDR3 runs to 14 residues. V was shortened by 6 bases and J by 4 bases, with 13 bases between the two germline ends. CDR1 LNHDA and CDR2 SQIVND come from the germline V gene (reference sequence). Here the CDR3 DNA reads TGTGCCAGTAGCTCCCTCGGAGGGGGAAACACCATATATTTT. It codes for CASSSLGGGNTIYF.

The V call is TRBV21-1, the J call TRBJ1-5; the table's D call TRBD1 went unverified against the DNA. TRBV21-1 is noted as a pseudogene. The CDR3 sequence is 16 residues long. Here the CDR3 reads CASRKLVRGCDQPQHF. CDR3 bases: TGTGCCAGCAGGAAGTTGGTTAGGGGTTGTGATCAGCCCCAGCATTTT.

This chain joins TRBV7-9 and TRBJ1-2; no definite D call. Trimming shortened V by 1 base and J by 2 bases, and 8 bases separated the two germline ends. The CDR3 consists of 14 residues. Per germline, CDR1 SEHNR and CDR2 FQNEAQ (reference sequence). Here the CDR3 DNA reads TGTGCCAGCAGCTTAGACGTGGAGAACTATGGCTACACCTTC. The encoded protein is CASSLDVENYGYTF.

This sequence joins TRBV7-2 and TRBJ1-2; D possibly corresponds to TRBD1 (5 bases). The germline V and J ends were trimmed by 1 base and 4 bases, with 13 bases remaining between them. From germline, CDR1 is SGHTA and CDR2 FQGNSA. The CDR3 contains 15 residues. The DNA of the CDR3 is TGTGCCAGCAGCTTAGTTATAGGGGAGAGCTATGGCTACACCTTC. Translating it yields CASSLVIGESYGYTF.

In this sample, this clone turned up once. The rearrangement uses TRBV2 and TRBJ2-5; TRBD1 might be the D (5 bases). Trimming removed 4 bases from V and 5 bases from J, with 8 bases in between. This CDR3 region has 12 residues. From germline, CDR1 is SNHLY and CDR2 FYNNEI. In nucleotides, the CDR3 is TGTGCCAGCAGTGTCCAGGGTGAGACCCAGTACTTC. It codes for CASSVQGETQYF. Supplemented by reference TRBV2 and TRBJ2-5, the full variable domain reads EPEVTQTPSHQVTQMGQEVILRCVPISNHLYFYWYRQILGQKVEFLVSFYNNEISEKSEIFDDQFSVERPDGSNFTLKIRSTKLEDSAMYFCASSVQGETQYFGPGTRLLVL.

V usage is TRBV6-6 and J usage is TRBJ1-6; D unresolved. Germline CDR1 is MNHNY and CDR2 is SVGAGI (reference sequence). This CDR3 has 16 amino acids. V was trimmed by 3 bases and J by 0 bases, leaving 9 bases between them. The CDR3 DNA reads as TGTGCCAGCAGTTATTCACCTGGCTCCTATAATTCACCCCTCCACTTT. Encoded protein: CASSYSPGSYNSPLHF.